Reported below is one T cell receptor (beta chain). After removal of 2 bases from V and 5 bases from J, the junction contained 1 base not matched to a gene. This CDR3 comprises 15 residues. Germline-derived CDR1 and CDR2 are ENHRY and SYGVKD. The cohort comprised adults aged about 18 to 100 years residing in about two dozen US areas. The sample originates from a study of blood T cell repertoires in COVID-19. Study in general: Nucleic acid was either cDNA or gDNA, and it came from T cells, B-cell-depleted T cells, or PBMCs.

The method was immunoSEQ multiplex PCR; TCRdb's version includes in-frame clones alone and lacks a portion of them. The data show about 440,000 clones, with about 92% seen just once and 0.6% held by the top ten. The V call is TRBV10-3, the J call TRBJ2-1; 12 bases match TRBD2. The sequenced sample was PBMCs or T cells enriched from blood (not recorded which). The sequence came from a man aged 18 to 35 who had recovered from COVID-19. The CDR3 reads CAISETSGGNNEQFF. The DNA for the CDR3 is TGTGCCATCAGTGAGACTAGCGGGGGGAACAATGAGCAGTTCTTC.